Sequencing of this TCR beta chain was carried out in a study of cytomegalovirus exposure and HLA in healthy donors. Study-wide results and limits: The study labeled 150 to 200 TCR beta chains cytomegalovirus-associated.

Trimming shortened V by 4 bases and J by 1 base, and 12 bases separated the two germline ends. CDR1 is SGDLS and CDR2 is YYNGEE in the germline V gene. The CDR3 loop spans 14 amino acids. The count of this clone is one. Antigen: not known. Measured with immunoSEQ multiplex PCR; TCRdb has only the in-frame clones, and not every one. This table has under 400,000 clones, roughly 90% appearing once. Sequencing used PBMCs. This chain links TRBV9 with TRBJ2-7, with D possibly being TRBD2 (6 bases). The sequence came from a woman aged 18-29 years in good health and CMV-seronegative. CDR3 in amino acids: CASSPRDWSYEQYF. The CDR3 DNA reads as TGTGCCAGCAGCCCCCGGGACTGGTCCTACGAGCAGTACTTC.